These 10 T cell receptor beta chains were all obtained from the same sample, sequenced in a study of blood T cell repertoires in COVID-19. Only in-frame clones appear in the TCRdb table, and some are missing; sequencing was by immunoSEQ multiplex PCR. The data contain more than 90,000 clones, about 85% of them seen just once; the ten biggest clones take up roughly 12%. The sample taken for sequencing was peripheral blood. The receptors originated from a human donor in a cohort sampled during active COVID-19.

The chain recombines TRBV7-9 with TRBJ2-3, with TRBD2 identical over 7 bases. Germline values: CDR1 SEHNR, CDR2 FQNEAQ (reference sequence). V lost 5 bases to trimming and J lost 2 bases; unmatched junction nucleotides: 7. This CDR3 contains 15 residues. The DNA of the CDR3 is TGTGCCAGCAGCCAAACAGGACTAGACACAGATACGCAGTATTTT. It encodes CASSQTGLDTDTQYF.

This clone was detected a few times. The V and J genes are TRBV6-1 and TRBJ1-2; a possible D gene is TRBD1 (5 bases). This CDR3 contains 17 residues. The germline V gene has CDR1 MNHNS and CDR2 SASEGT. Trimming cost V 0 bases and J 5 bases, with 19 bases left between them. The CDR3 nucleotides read TGTGCCAGCAGTGAAGCGCTAAGAATCGACTCAGGGTATGGCTACACCTTC. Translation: CASSEALRIDSGYGYTF.

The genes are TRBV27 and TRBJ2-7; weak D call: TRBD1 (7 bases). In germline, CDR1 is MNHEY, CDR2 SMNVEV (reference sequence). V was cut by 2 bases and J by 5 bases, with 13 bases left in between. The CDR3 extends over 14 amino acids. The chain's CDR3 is CASSLGRGRNEQYF. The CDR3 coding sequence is TGTGCCAGCAGTTTAGGCAGGGGGAGGAACGAGCAGTACTTC.

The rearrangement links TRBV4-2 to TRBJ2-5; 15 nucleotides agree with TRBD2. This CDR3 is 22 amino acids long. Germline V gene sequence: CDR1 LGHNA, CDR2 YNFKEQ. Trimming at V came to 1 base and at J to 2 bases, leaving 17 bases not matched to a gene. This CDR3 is CASSQVRTGGLAGGQTQETQYF. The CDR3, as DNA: TGTGCCAGCAGCCAAGTTAGGACTGGAGGACTAGCGGGGGGGCAAACTCAAGAGACCCAGTACTTC.

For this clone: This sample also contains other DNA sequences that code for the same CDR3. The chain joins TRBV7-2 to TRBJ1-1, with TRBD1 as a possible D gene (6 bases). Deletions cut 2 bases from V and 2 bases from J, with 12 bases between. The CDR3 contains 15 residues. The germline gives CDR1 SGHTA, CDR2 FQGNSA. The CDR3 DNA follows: TGTGCCAGCAGCTTACGAGGGGGGGGCAACACTGAAGCTTTCTTT. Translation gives CASSLRGGGNTEAFF.

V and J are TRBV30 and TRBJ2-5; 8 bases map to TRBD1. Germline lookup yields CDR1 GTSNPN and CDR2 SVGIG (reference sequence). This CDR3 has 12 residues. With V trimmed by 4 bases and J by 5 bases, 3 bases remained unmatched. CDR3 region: CAWTGGGETQYF. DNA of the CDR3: TGTGCCTGGACAGGGGGCGGGGAGACCCAGTACTTC.

CDR3 sequence reads: CAISEGGSYEQYF. The CDR3 DNA sequence: TGTGCCATCAGTGAAGGGGGCTCCTACGAGCAGTACTTC. The chain uses TRBV10-3 and TRBJ2-7, with D maybe TRBD1 (6 bases). Trimming cost V 3 bases and J 0 bases, with 6 bases left between them. Germline V gene sequence: CDR1 ENHRY, CDR2 SYGVKD. The CDR3 extends over 13 amino acids.

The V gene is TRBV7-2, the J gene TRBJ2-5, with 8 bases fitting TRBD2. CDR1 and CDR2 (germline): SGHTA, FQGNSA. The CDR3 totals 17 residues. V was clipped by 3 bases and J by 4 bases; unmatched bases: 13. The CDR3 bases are TGTGCCAGCAGCTTCTCAGGGGATGCGGGGGGCCGAGAGACCCAGTACTTC. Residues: CASSFSGDAGGRETQYF.

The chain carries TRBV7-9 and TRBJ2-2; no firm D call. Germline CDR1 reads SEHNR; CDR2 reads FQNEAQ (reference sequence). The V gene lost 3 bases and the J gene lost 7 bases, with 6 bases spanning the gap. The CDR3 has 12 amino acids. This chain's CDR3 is CASSFSNGELFF. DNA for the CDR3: TGTGCCAGCAGCTTTTCCAACGGGGAGCTGTTTTTT.

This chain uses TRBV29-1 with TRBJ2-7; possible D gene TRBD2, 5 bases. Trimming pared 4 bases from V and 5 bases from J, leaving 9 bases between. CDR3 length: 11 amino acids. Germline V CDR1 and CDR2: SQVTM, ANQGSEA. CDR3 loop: CSVATRDEQYF. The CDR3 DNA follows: TGCAGCGTTGCAACGAGGGACGAGCAGTACTTC.